These 10 T cell receptor beta chains share one sample of origin, sequenced in a study of cytomegalovirus exposure and HLA in healthy donors. PCR amplification relied on 60 Vbeta primers (plus 13 Jbeta primers). TCRdb's copy holds only in-frame clones and misses some; the assay was immunoSEQ multiplex PCR. Of under 200,000 clones in the sample, approximately 70% are singletons; the top ten hold 1.5% to 2%. The sample comprised PBMCs. The receptors shown here come from a woman under 40 in good health and CMV-seronegative.

The chain has TRBV7-9 and TRBJ2-5; 11 bases align to TRBD1. The CDR3 contains 16 residues. Looked up from germline, CDR1 is SEHNR and CDR2 is FQNEAQ (reference sequence). V gave up 5 bases and J gave up 4 bases; unmatched junction bases: 9. The CDR3 coding sequence is TGTGCCAGCAGCATAGGGACAGGGGGTCTGGTAGAGACCCAGTACTTC. Amino acids: CASSIGTGGLVETQYF.

The chain joins TRBV4-2 to TRBJ1-3, with a tentative D call TRBD1 (5 bases). V was clipped by 1 base and J by 0 bases, with 16 bases between them. The length of the CDR3 is 18 residues. The germline gives CDR1 LGHNA, CDR2 YNFKEQ. CDR3 loop: CASSQGRGRYDSGNTIYF. The CDR3 DNA sequence: TGTGCCAGCAGCCAAGGGCGGGGCAGGTACGACTCTGGAAACACCATATATTTT.

The rearrangement uses TRBV7-7 and TRBJ2-5, with 11 bases fitting TRBD1. V lost 5 bases to trimming and J lost 5 bases; unmatched junction nucleotides: 10. CDR3 size: 16 residues. CDR1 and CDR2 from the germline V gene are SSHAT and FNYEAQ (reference sequence). CDR3 DNA sequence: TGTGCCAGCAGCCCGTTGGGACAGGGGGAATGGGAGACCCAGTACTTC. Translated, it gives CASSPLGQGEWETQYF.

J is TRBJ2-7 and V is TRBV4-1; 14 bases agree with TRBD2. Germline loops: CDR1 MGHRA, CDR2 YSYEKL. J was trimmed by 2 bases and V by 4 bases; bases with no gene match: 4. CDR3 length equals 16 residues. The CDR3, as DNA: TGCGCCAGCAGCCTACCGGGACTAGCGGGGGCCTACGAGCAGTACTTC. This codes for CASSLPGLAGAYEQYF.

The chain combines TRBV6-5 with TRBJ2-7; 8 bases match TRBD1. With 6 bases clipped from V and 7 bases from J, the junction kept 14 bases outside the gene matches. CDR1 is MNHEY and CDR2 is SVGAGI in the germline V gene. This CDR3 has 15 amino acids. Written as DNA, the CDR3 is TGTGCCAGCAGCTATTCTCGGACAGGGCCGGGGGAGCAGTACTTC. It codes for CASSYSRTGPGEQYF.

A few counts support this clone. The chain joins TRBV6-6 to TRBJ1-4; TRBD1 matches 8 bases. The CDR3 loop spans 14 amino acids. V lost 7 bases and J lost 3; bases outside the gene matches: 4. Germline CDR1 reads MNHNY; CDR2 reads SVGAGI (reference sequence). The CDR3 loop reads CASIRGQANEKLFF. The CDR3 nucleotides are TGTGCCAGCATCCGGGGACAGGCTAATGAAAAACTGTTTTTT.

The rearrangement joins TRBV27 to TRBJ1-1; no firm D call. The V gene lost 6 bases and the J gene lost 4 bases, with 15 bases spanning the gap. CDR1 is MNHEY, CDR2 SMNVEV, per germline (reference sequence). The CDR3 sequence is 14 residues long. In nucleotides, the CDR3 is TGTGCCAGCAGCCCGCTGGGTCGAGGCACTGAAGCTTTCTTT. This encodes CASSPLGRGTEAFF.

This clone has only a few counts. This chain joins TRBV11-3 and TRBJ1-1; 12 positions match TRBD1. Germline lookup yields CDR1 SGHNT and CDR2 YENEEA. V was pared by 5 bases and J by 6 bases, with 7 bases of the junction left unmatched. The CDR3 totals 15 residues. CDR3 in amino acids: CASSPGQGARAEAFF. CDR3 DNA sequence: TGTGCCAGCAGCCCGGGACAGGGGGCGAGGGCTGAAGCTTTCTTT.

This clone was counted a single time. This rearrangement joins TRBV27 to TRBJ2-2, with D unclear. Trimming stripped 3 bases from V and 6 bases from J, with 5 bases between. CDR1 and CDR2 from the germline V gene are MNHEY and SMNVEV (reference sequence). The CDR3 is made up of 12 amino acids. The CDR3 is CASSFYPGELFF. CDR3 coding DNA: TGTGCCAGCAGTTTCTATCCCGGGGAGCTGTTTTTT.

The chain links TRBV13 to TRBJ2-1; no clear D gene. V lost 3 bases and J lost 7, with 16 bases in between. The CDR3 consists of 15 residues. Germline V gene lookup returns CDR1 PRHDT and CDR2 FYEKMQ (reference sequence). The CDR3 is CASSLAARILNEQFF. For the CDR3, the DNA is TGTGCCAGCAGCTTGGCGGCTCGGATTTTGAATGAGCAGTTCTTC.